A selection of T cell receptor beta chains follows, all from one sample in a study of blood T cell repertoires in COVID-19. Some clones are missing from TCRdb's copy, which holds only in-frame ones; the method was immunoSEQ multiplex PCR. This table holds fewer than 350,000 clones, 70% to 90% found once. Sequencing input: peripheral blood. The receptor source for this set is a woman aged 70 to 79 with COVID-19, enrolled during active disease. Each CDR3 is given with its conserved first and last residue. A D gene is named only where the DNA matches it firmly. Part of the rows lack a size; the others show once, few, many or a class for expanded clones.

-	once	TRBV4-2	TRBJ1-3	CASSHPGEATRGNTIYF	TGTGCCAGCAGCCACCCGGGAGAGGCGACTAGGGGAAACACCATATATTTT
TRBD1	many	TRBV6-2/TRBV6-3	TRBJ1-5	CASSQDRDLNQPQHF	TGTGCCAGCAGTCAGGACAGGGATCTCAATCAGCCCCAGCATTTT
-	-	TRBV3-1/TRBV3-2	TRBJ1-4	CASSQGGGGEKLFF	TGTGCCAGCAGCCAAGGAGGAGGTGGTGAAAAACTGTTTTTT
TRBD2	few	TRBV27	TRBJ2-3	CASSLSYSSGGGSDTQYF	TGTGCCAGCAGTTTATCGTACTCTAGCGGGGGGGGATCGGATACGCAGTATTTT
-	once	TRBV30	TRBJ2-2	CAWSSPGLSNTGELFF	TGTGCCTGGAGTTCCCCGGGACTGTCGAACACCGGGGAGCTGTTTTTT
TRBD2	-	TRBV10-3	TRBJ2-1	CAITRSSGGAYNEQFF	TGTGCCATCACCCGATCTAGCGGGGGGGCCTACAATGAGCAGTTCTTC
-	-	TRBV7-2	TRBJ2-7	CASSSTGQFSEQYF	TGTGCCAGCAGCTCAACCGGACAGTTCAGCGAGCAGTACTTC
-	-	TRBV9	TRBJ2-2	CASSFSISDNTGELFF	TGTGCCAGCAGCTTCTCGATAAGCGATAACACCGGGGAGCTGTTTTTT
TRBD2	once	TRBV27	TRBJ2-1	CASSPSGGAEGEQFF	TGTGCCAGCAGTCCTAGCGGGGGGGCCGAGGGTGAGCAGTTCTTC
-	once	TRBV7-2	TRBJ2-3	CASRPDRTGTQYF	TGTGCCAGCAGACCCGACAGAACGGGTACGCAGTATTTT
TRBD2	-	TRBV7-2	TRBJ2-7	CASSLATVAGGSVYEQYF	TGTGCCAGCAGCTTAGCAACGGTAGCGGGGGGCTCGGTCTACGAGCAGTACTTC
TRBD1	-	TRBV9	TRBJ1-5	CASSPGQGFNQPQHF	TGTGCCAGCAGCCCTGGACAGGGATTCAATCAGCCCCAGCATTTT
TRBD1	-	TRBV5-4	TRBJ1-2	CASSLAAGQGAQNGYTF	TGTGCCAGCAGCTTGGCGGCGGGACAGGGGGCGCAGAATGGCTACACCTTC
TRBD2	-	TRBV5-1	TRBJ2-7	CASRYTSGGASYEQYF	TGCGCCAGCAGGTACACTAGCGGGGGGGCCTCCTACGAGCAGTACTTC
-	-	TRBV9	TRBJ1-6	CASSPRVDSYNSPLHF	TGTGCCAGCAGCCCCCGAGTCGACAGTTATAATTCACCCCTCCACTTT
-	-	TRBV9	TRBJ1-3	CASSVAAGSGNTIYF	TGTGCCAGCAGCGTAGCGGCCGGGTCTGGAAACACCATATATTTT
TRBD2	-	TRBV5-1	TRBJ2-5	CASSLGTSGRETQYF	TGCGCCAGCAGCCTGGGGACTAGCGGTAGGGAGACCCAGTACTTC
TRBD2	-	TRBV10-3	TRBJ2-1	CAISRTSGGVYNEQFF	TGTGCCATCAGCAGGACTAGCGGGGGGGTCTACAATGAGCAGTTCTTC
TRBD2	-	TRBV3-1/TRBV3-2	TRBJ2-7	CASSHLAGVYEQYF	TGTGCCAGCAGCCATCTAGCGGGGGTCTACGAGCAGTACTTC
-	once	TRBV19	TRBJ2-7	CASSPTEGETQYF	TGTGCCAGTAGTCCAACCGAGGGGGAAACGCAGTACTTC
TRBD2	-	TRBV7-9	TRBJ2-3	CASRTSGGDTQYF	TGTGCCAGCAGGACTAGCGGGGGGGATACGCAGTATTTT
-	-	TRBV6-5	TRBJ1-1	CASSDAGSENTEAFF	TGTGCCAGCAGCGATGCAGGGTCGGAGAACACTGAAGCTTTCTTT
-	-	TRBV28	TRBJ2-7	CASSSGLYEQYF	TGTGCCAGCAGTTCGGGACTCTACGAGCAGTACTTC
-	-	TRBV6-5	TRBJ1-1	CASSSWGTENTEAFF	TGTGCCAGCAGTAGCTGGGGGACTGAAAACACTGAAGCTTTCTTT
TRBD1	-	TRBV29-1	TRBJ1-2	CSVKQGSSGYTF	TGCAGCGTTAAACAGGGGTCTAGCGGCTACACCTTC
-	-	TRBV5-1	TRBJ2-5	CASSPGEETQYF	TGCGCCAGCAGCCCGGGGGAAGAGACCCAGTACTTC
-	-	TRBV4-3	TRBJ2-1	CASSQGTSPPYNEQFF	TGCGCCAGCAGCCAAGGCACTAGCCCCCCCTACAATGAGCAGTTCTTC
-	-	TRBV7-2	TRBJ2-5	CASSLGRESETQYF	TGTGCCAGCAGCCTTGGACGGGAGAGTGAGACCCAGTACTTC
-	-	TRBV19	TRBJ2-5	CASSITRWETQYF	TGTGCCAGTAGTATTACTAGGTGGGAGACCCAGTACTTC
-	-	TRBV5-1	TRBJ2-7	CASSFTGSHEQYF	TGCGCCAGCAGCTTTACAGGGTCCCACGAGCAGTACTTC
-	-	TRBV5-1	TRBJ2-2	CASSGAVSTGELFF	TGCGCCAGCAGTGGGGCGGTATCCACCGGGGAGCTGTTTTTT
TRBD1	-	TRBV11-2	TRBJ1-2	CASSPDRAGGYTF	TGTGCCAGCAGCCCGGACAGGGCGGGTGGCTACACCTTC
-	-	TRBV28	TRBJ1-2	CASSPMSSRNYGYTF	TGTGCCAGCAGCCCCATGAGTTCTCGTAACTATGGCTACACCTTC
-	-	TRBV7-9	TRBJ2-5	CASSLDTGPLETQYF	TGTGCCAGCAGCTTAGATACAGGGCCCCTTGAGACCCAGTACTTC
TRBD2	-	TRBV9	TRBJ2-7	CASSVGTSGWEQYF	TGTGCCAGCAGCGTAGGCACTAGCGGCTGGGAGCAGTACTTC
-	-	TRBV29-1	TRBJ2-1	CSVVGRYNEQFF	TGCAGCGTTGTGGGGCGGTACAATGAGCAGTTCTTC
-	-	TRBV11-2	TRBJ2-7	CASSPPVSYEQYF	TGTGCCAGCAGCCCCCCCGTCTCCTACGAGCAGTACTTC
-	-	TRBV7-2	TRBJ1-5	CASSSKGGVSNQPQHF	TGTGCCAGCAGCTCAAAGGGGGGGGTTAGCAATCAGCCCCAGCATTTT
TRBD1	-	TRBV28	TRBJ2-5	CASSLRWTGQETQYF	TGTGCCAGCAGTTTACGTTGGACAGGCCAAGAGACCCAGTACTTC
TRBD1	-	TRBV5-1	TRBJ2-7	CASSSGQGAGYEQYF	TGCGCCAGCAGCTCCGGACAGGGGGCAGGCTACGAGCAGTACTTC
TRBD1	-	TRBV18	TRBJ1-5	CASSPTGVINQPQHF	TGTGCCAGCTCACCTACAGGGGTGATTAATCAGCCCCAGCATTTT
-	-	TRBV20-1	TRBJ1-2	CSARGGRGYTF	TGCAGTGCTAGAGGGGGGAGGGGCTACACCTTC
TRBD1	-	TRBV5-1	TRBJ1-1	CASSWTGETEAFF	TGCGCCAGCAGCTGGACAGGGGAAACTGAAGCTTTCTTT
TRBD2	-	TRBV7-9	TRBJ2-3	CASSYPSSGVTDTQYF	TGTGCCAGCAGCTATCCGAGTAGCGGGGTAACAGATACGCAGTATTTT
-	-	TRBV11-2	TRBJ1-4	CASSSGTHEKLFF	TGTGCCAGCAGCTCAGGGACTCATGAAAAACTGTTTTTT
TRBD1	-	TRBV5-6	TRBJ1-5	CASSMGQRSNQPQHF	TGTGCCAGCAGCATGGGACAGAGAAGCAATCAGCCCCAGCATTTT
-	-	TRBV27	TRBJ2-5	CASSPRMGLWETQYF	TGTGCCAGCAGTCCTCGGATGGGCCTCTGGGAGACCCAGTACTTC
TRBD1	-	TRBV19	TRBJ1-1	CASFDRDTTEAFF	TGTGCCAGTTTTGACAGGGATACCACTGAAGCTTTCTTT
-	few	TRBV2	TRBJ2-1	CASSEVVRVYNEQFF	TGTGCCAGCAGTGAAGTTGTCAGGGTGTACAATGAGCAGTTCTTC
TRBD1	-	TRBV18	TRBJ1-1	CASSRDRAMNTEAFF	TGTGCCAGCTCACGAGACAGGGCGATGAACACTGAAGCTTTCTTT
-	-	TRBV7-2	TRBJ1-1	CASSLMPGPDTEAFF	TGTGCCAGCAGCTTAATGCCTGGTCCGGACACTGAAGCTTTCTTT
-	-	TRBV6-5	TRBJ2-2	CASLYTGLDTGELFF	TGTGCCAGCCTATACACAGGGTTGGACACCGGGGAGCTGTTTTTT
TRBD1	-	TRBV6-6	TRBJ1-1	CASSYSGQGPTEAFF	TGTGCCAGCAGTTACTCGGGACAGGGCCCTACTGAAGCTTTCTTT
TRBD1	once	TRBV19	TRBJ2-7	CASSITGGTYEQYF	TGTGCCAGTAGTATCACAGGGGGAACCTACGAGCAGTACTTC
-	-	TRBV7-8	TRBJ1-4	CASSSRQANEKLFF	TGTGCCAGCAGCTCCCGACAGGCTAATGAAAAACTGTTTTTT